The 5 T cell receptor beta chains listed next were all sequenced from one sample in a study of CD8+CD57+ T cells in acquired aplastic anemia. Genomic DNA templated the TCR beta VDJ and CDR3 profiling. MiXCR was run by TCRdb on the reads, yielding one entry per CDR3 protein. Of approximately 170,000 distinct CDR3 sequences listed, around 47% were seen once; the top ten hold about 2.9%. By flow cytometry, patients selected for sequencing had shown an expansion of CD8+CD57+ cells. Sequenced sample: sorted CD4+, CD8+, or CD8+CD57+ T cells (not recorded which) from PBMCs. The receptor source for this set is a human donor with aplastic anemia.

This clonotype has at least ten counts. The J gene is TRBJ1-4, the V gene TRBV15; unclear D gene. The CDR3 is made up of 15 amino acids. CDR1 LNHNV and CDR2 YYDKDF come from the germline V gene (reference sequence). Trimming removed 8 bases from V and 0 bases from J, with 13 bases in between. The CDR3 loop reads CATQTGSATNEKLFF. CDR3 in DNA: TGTGCCACCCAAACGGGGAGTGCAACTAATGAAAAACTGTTTTTT.

This clonotype was recorded once. This chain links TRBV29-1 with TRBJ2-3, with 12 nucleotides matching TRBD2. CDR3 size: 15 residues. V gave up 3 bases and J gave up 2 bases; unmatched junction bases: 3. Germline CDR1 is SQVTM and CDR2 is ANQGSEA. As DNA, the CDR3 is TGCAGCGTTGACACTAGCGGGGGGCTCACAGATACGCAGTATTTT. The encoded protein is CSVDTSGGLTDTQYF.

This clonotype has a count of ten or more. The J gene is TRBJ1-1, the V gene TRBV5-6; 7 nucleotides agree with TRBD1. Germline values: CDR1 SGHDT, CDR2 YYEEEE. This CDR3 spans 17 amino acids. The junction had 8 bases not matched to a gene; V was cut back by 0 bases and J by 0 bases. CDR3 in DNA: TGTGCCAGCAGCTTGGAGACAGGGATGGGATTGAACACTGAAGCTTTCTTT. It encodes CASSLETGMGLNTEAFF.

This clonotype was observed at least ten times. The chain combines TRBV20-1 with TRBJ1-2; D is undetermined. The CDR3 covers 13 residues. Between the trimmed V and J ends, which lost 1 base and 8 bases, there was a span of 14 bases. Germline V gene sequence: CDR1 DFQATT, CDR2 SNEGSKA (reference sequence). This CDR3 reads CSARVPGRGGYTF. The CDR3, as DNA: TGCAGTGCTAGAGTACCCGGGCGAGGGGGCTACACCTTC.

The chain employs TRBV24-1 and TRBJ2-3; 8 nucleotides line up with TRBD2. The V segment lost 4 bases and the J segment 5 bases; nucleotides outside the gene matches: 10. CDR1 is KGHDR, CDR2 SFDVKD, per germline. CDR3 length: 16 amino acids. CDR3 in DNA: TGTGCCACCAGTGACCCCCTGGTGAGCGGGGGAGATACGCAGTATTTT. Protein: CATSDPLVSGGDTQYF.